This T cell receptor beta chain was captured by sequencing in a study of coeliac disease. Findings and limits, study-wide: The authors judged this method unsuitable for unbiased gliadin-specific T cell detection.

The table came from immunoSEQ multiplex PCR; TCRdb's copy has only in-frame clones and leaves some out. The sample records more than 4,500 clones, under 65% being singletons. V gave up 0 bases and J gave up 5 bases; unmatched junction bases: 6. This CDR3 region has 17 residues. CDR1 and CDR2 from the germline V gene are LGHNA and YNFKEQ. A note on this clone: Its antigen is as yet unknown.

The source material was lamina propria lymphocytes from the gut. This sequence originates from a woman between 70 and 85 years old with celiac disease. V is TRBV4-2 and J is TRBJ2-4, with 11 bases matching TRBD2. CDR3 in DNA: TGTGCCAGCAGCCAAGAAGTGCTAGCGGGGGGTCAAAACATTCAGTACTTC. Protein sequence: CASSQEVLAGGQNIQYF.